The present T cell receptor (beta chain) was sequenced within a study of shared clonotypes between healthy human individuals. Assay: immunoSEQ multiplex PCR; the TCRdb copy retains only in-frame clones and omits some. The sample contains some 1.1 million clones, approximately 75% of which appear only once. Study conclusions and caveats: When naive CD4 clonotypes were compared across several donors, 5% to 5.5% were shared. In the sorted subsets, rarefaction showed sequencing was incomplete despite large depth. Non-shared clonotypes had lower generation probabilities than clonotypes shared by all four sorted-subset donors.

Comment on this clone: What it binds is unknown.

The CDR3 is 15 amino acids. V dropped 5 bases and J dropped 6; count of bases not matched to a gene: 6. Germline V gene lookup returns CDR1 SGHVS and CDR2 FNYEAQ. All the donors were Caucasian adults who lived in Nashville, Tennessee. The rearrangement uses TRBV7-6 and TRBJ2-1, with 11 bases matching TRBD1. This TCR came from a man aged 18 to 35 in good health. Some clones in this sample may be carry-over from other donors' samples. Sequencing was done on a sample of memory CD4+ T cells from PBMCs. Indicated subset: CD45RA-negative fraction. CDR3 DNA: TGTGCCAGCAGCCCAGGGACAGGGGGTTTCAATGAGCAGTTCTTC. Translating gives CASSPGTGGFNEQFF.